The 22 T cell receptor beta chains below all came from one sample that was sequenced in a study of T cells in women clearing cervical HPV infection. Sequenced by immunoSEQ multiplex PCR; TCRdb stores in-frame clones only, minus some. The ten top clones account for around 1.5%, within a sample of around 48,000 clones. Sequenced: blood buffy coat. The receptors derive from a woman aged 18 to 75 with a cervical HPV16 infection that either progressed to CIN3+ or cleared (not recorded which).

Turning to this clone: The CDR3 is cut off 3 residues early in the read; its end comes from the germline J gene. The rearrangement uses TRBV10-3 and TRBJ2-3; 9 positions agree with TRBD1. Germline V gene lookup returns CDR1 ENHRY and CDR2 SYGVKD. The CDR3 extends over 17 amino acids. The trim removed 0 bases at V and 0 bases at J, leaving 4 bases unmatched. The covered CDR3 bases are TGTGCCATCAGTGAGTCAGGGGGACAGGGAAGCACAGATACG. Translation: CAISESGGQGSTDT. The whole CDR3 region reads CAISESGGQGSTDTQYF.

As for this clone: Read sequence stops 3 residues before the CDR3 end, and the germline J gene provides the missing end. This sequence joins TRBV4-2 and TRBJ1-5, with D maybe TRBD1 (5 bases). The CDR3 covers 18 residues. Deletions cut 3 bases from V and 0 bases from J, with 18 bases between. Germline-derived CDR1 and CDR2 are LGHNA and YNFKEQ. CDR3 residues: CASSQGGTNKNSNQPQHF. The sequenced CDR3 bases are TGTGCCAGCAGCCAGGGGGGGACCAACAAAAATAGCAATCAGCCC.

Note on this clone: Read sequence stops 3 residues before the CDR3 end, and the germline J gene provides the missing end. The V and J genes are TRBV6-2 or TRBV6-3 and TRBJ1-4, with 9 bases aligning to TRBD1. The CDR3 is 15 residues long. J lost 7 bases, V lost 6 bases, and 9 bases had no gene match. The V gene's germline CDR1 is MNHEY and CDR2 SVGEGT. CDR3 residues: CASSSGQGRGEKLFF. CDR3 bases read: TGTGCCAGCAGCTCGGGACAGGGACGAGGTGAAAAA.

Worth noting for this clone: Read sequence stops 3 residues before the CDR3 end, and the germline J gene provides the missing end. The V and J genes are TRBV7-3 and TRBJ2-3; 8 bases align to TRBD2. Germline CDR1 and CDR2: SGHTA and FQGTGA. The ends lost 3 bases at V and 8 bases at J; junction bases unmatched: 13. The CDR3 covers 16 residues. The CDR3 bases that were read are TGTGCCAGCAGCTTTAGCGGGGCAAACCCGGGGGGTACG. This gives the protein CASSFSGANPGGT. The full-length CDR3 reads as CASSFSGANPGGTQYF.

Regarding this clone: The CDR3 goes on 3 residues after the read ends, and that part is filled in from the germline J gene. The chain recombines TRBV7-2 with TRBJ2-7; 13 positions agree with TRBD2. The CDR3 contains 15 residues. Germline V lookup: CDR1 SGHTA, CDR2 FQGNSA. V was pared by 5 bases and J by 2 bases, with 3 bases of the junction left unmatched. The CDR3 sequence: CASSGTSGVTYEQYF. The CDR3 bases that were read are TGTGCCAGCAGCGGGACTAGCGGGGTGACCTACGAG.

Details on this clone: The read stops 3 residues short of the end of the CDR3; the missing end is completed from the germline J gene. The chain combines TRBV4-1 with TRBJ1-1; a weak D match, TRBD1 (6 bases). The V gene's germline CDR1 is MGHRA and CDR2 YSYEKL. This CDR3 has 16 residues. V lost 0 bases and J 1 base, leaving 12 bases between the germline ends. CDR3 loop: CASSQEEGERNTEAFF. The part of the CDR3 DNA that was read is TGCGCCAGCAGCCAAGAAGAGGGGGAAAGGAACACTGAA.

For this clone: The CDR3 is cut off 3 residues early in the read; its end comes from the germline J gene. The chain uses TRBV6-2 or TRBV6-3 and TRBJ2-5; TRBD1 matches 8 bases. From germline, CDR1 is MNHEY and CDR2 SVGEGT. The ends lost 6 bases at V and 3 bases at J; junction bases unmatched: 6. This CDR3 region has 14 residues. The sequenced CDR3 bases are TGTGCCAGCAGCAGGGGGCGAGGTAAAGAGACC. It is translated as CASSRGRGKET. In full, the CDR3 is CASSRGRGKETQYF.

Remarks on this clone: The CDR3 end is not reached by the read, which stops 3 residues before it; the germline J gene fills it in. The V and J genes are TRBV5-5 and TRBJ1-1, with D hard to call. The CDR3 is made up of 13 amino acids. Per the germline V gene, CDR1 is SGHKS and CDR2 is YYEKEE (reference sequence). The CDR3 bases that were read are TGTGCCAGCAGCCCTGGCCTGTTATACGAA. This encodes CASSPGLLYE. The full CDR3 protein reads CASSPGLLYEAFF.

As to this clone: The CDR3 end is not reached by the read, which stops 3 residues before it; the germline J gene fills it in. V gene TRBV11-1 combines with J gene TRBJ2-1; possibly TRBD1 for D (6 bases). V lost 5 bases and J 9 bases, leaving 17 bases between the germline ends. Germline V CDR1 and CDR2: SGHAT, FQDESV (reference sequence). The CDR3 consists of 14 residues. The part of the CDR3 DNA that was read is TGTGCCAGCAGCCCCCAGGTGGGGGCGGGTGAG. Translated: CASSPQVGAGE. The entire CDR3 is CASSPQVGAGEQFF.

Concerning this clone itself: The read finishes 3 residues shy of the CDR3 end, and the germline J gene is used to complete it. V and J are TRBV20-1 and TRBJ2-3, with 11 bases lining up with TRBD2. The V segment lost 4 bases and the J segment 6 bases; nucleotides outside the gene matches: 6. The CDR3 totals 14 residues. The germline gives CDR1 DFQATT, CDR2 SNEGSKA (reference sequence). The CDR3 loop is CSAKVTSGTDTQYF. Incomplete CDR3 DNA: TGCAGTGCTAAAGTGACTAGCGGGACGGATACG.

About this clone: The CDR3 extends 3 residues past the end of the read, so its final part is completed from the germline J gene. The V call is TRBV7-9, the J call TRBJ1-6; perhaps TRBD1 as D (5 bases). V lost 0 bases and J 10 bases, leaving 10 bases between the germline ends. Germline CDR1 is SEHNR and CDR2 is FQNEAQ (reference sequence). The CDR3 totals 14 residues. The DNA read from the CDR3 is TGTGCCAGCAGCTTAGCAGGGGAGGGCTCACCC. It is translated as CASSLAGEGSP. The CDR3 reads in full as CASSLAGEGSPLHF.

Of note for this clone: Read data end 3 residues before the CDR3 end; the end is taken from the germline J gene. The V and J genes are TRBV29-1 and TRBJ2-7; 8 positions agree with TRBD2. V lost 0 bases, J lost 1 base, and 5 bases stayed unmatched. The germline V gene encodes CDR1 SQVTM and CDR2 ANQGSEA. The CDR3 has 15 residues. The sequenced CDR3 bases are TGCAGCGTTGAAGAGAGGGCGGGAGGATCCTACGAG. Protein product: CSVEERAGGSYE. The full CDR3 is CSVEERAGGSYEQYF.

Concerning this clone itself: Read data end 3 residues before the CDR3 end; the end is taken from the germline J gene. This chain links TRBV6-2 or TRBV6-3 with TRBJ1-5; 7 bases are shared with TRBD1. Germline trimming cut 6 bases from V and 4 bases from J; bases unmatched to any gene: 12. The CDR3 is 16 amino acids. Germline lookup yields CDR1 MNHEY and CDR2 SVGEGT. The CDR3 sequence is CASSFHRGQQNQPQHF. Partial CDR3 DNA: TGTGCCAGCAGCTTCCACAGGGGTCAACAGAATCAGCCC.

As concerns this clone: The read gets to within 3 residues of the CDR3 end, and the germline J gene fills in the rest. This chain joins TRBV5-1 and TRBJ2-1; 7 bases line up with TRBD2. With V trimmed by 2 bases and J by 2 bases, 4 bases remained unmatched. Germline V gene data show CDR1 as SGHRS and CDR2 as YFSETQ. This CDR3 comprises 15 residues. CDR3 bases read: TGCGCCAGCAGCTTACCAAGCGGGACCTACAATGAG. It codes for CASSLPSGTYNE. The entire CDR3 sequence reads CASSLPSGTYNEQFF.

Note on this clone: The read ends 3 residues early relative to the CDR3; the germline J gene fills the gap. The chain is built from TRBV30 and TRBJ2-4; 7 nucleotides line up with TRBD1. Unmatched junction bases numbered 2, after V lost 2 bases and J lost 7 bases. Germline V CDR1 and CDR2: GTSNPN, SVGIG (reference sequence). The CDR3 has 12 residues. CDR3 DNA (partial): TGTGCCTGGAGTATCAGGGGGAACATT. It translates to CAWSIRGNI. The whole CDR3 protein is CAWSIRGNIQYF.

As regards this clone: Read data end 3 residues before the CDR3 end; the end is taken from the germline J gene. The gene calls are TRBV20-1 and TRBJ2-5; possibly TRBD2 for D (6 bases). The CDR3 runs to 14 residues. Germline V gene sequence: CDR1 DFQATT, CDR2 SNEGSKA (reference sequence). Between the trimmed V and J ends, which lost 3 bases and 2 bases, there was a span of 13 bases. This chain's CDR3 is CSARQPGVQETQYF. The CDR3 DNA, read in part, is TGCAGTGCTAGGCAACCGGGGGTACAAGAGACC.

About this clone: The read finishes 3 residues shy of the CDR3 end, and the germline J gene is used to complete it. The gene calls are TRBV7-9 and TRBJ2-3, with D perhaps matching TRBD1 (5 bases). Trimming took off 1 base at V and 5 bases at J, with 10 bases between the two ends. This CDR3 contains 14 residues. Germline CDR1 is SEHNR and CDR2 is FQNEAQ (reference sequence). The CDR3: CASSLGQGLDTQYF. The CDR3 bases that were read are TGTGCCAGCAGCTTAGGGCAGGGTTTAGATACG.

In regard to this clone: The missing CDR3 end, 3 residues past where the read stops, is filled in from the germline J gene. The chain joins TRBV20-1 to TRBJ2-7; 8 bases align to TRBD2. V gave up 6 bases and J gave up 4 bases; unmatched junction bases: 8. CDR3 size: 13 residues. Per the germline V gene, CDR1 is DFQATT and CDR2 is SNEGSKA (reference sequence). Incomplete CDR3 DNA: TGCAGTGCGAATCCAGCGGGAGAGTACGAG. This sequence encodes CSANPAGEYE. The CDR3 in full is CSANPAGEYEQYF.

As for this clone: The CDR3 is cut off 3 residues early in the read; its end comes from the germline J gene. The rearrangement uses TRBV30 and TRBJ2-5; 7 bases match TRBD1. With 8 bases clipped from V and 2 bases from J, the junction kept 5 bases outside the gene matches. CDR1 and CDR2 (germline): GTSNPN, SVGIG (reference sequence). This CDR3 is 12 amino acids long. CDR3 in amino acids: CALNRGQETQYF. The sequenced CDR3 bases are TGTGCCCTAAACAGGGGTCAAGAGACC.

Turning to this clone: Read data end 3 residues before the CDR3 end; the end is taken from the germline J gene. J is TRBJ2-5 and V is TRBV30; 11 bases are shared with TRBD2. The V gene's germline CDR1 is GTSNPN and CDR2 SVGIG (reference sequence). The V segment lost 0 bases and the J segment 5 bases; nucleotides outside the gene matches: 8. This CDR3 region has 16 residues. This CDR3 reads CAWSVLSGGAYETQYF. The sequenced CDR3 bases are TGTGCCTGGAGTGTACTTAGCGGGGGGGCCTATGAGACC.

Worth noting for this clone: The read falls 3 residues short of the CDR3 end, and the missing part is taken from the germline J gene. This chain joins TRBV4-1 and TRBJ1-2; no clear D gene. The CDR3 contains 14 residues. V lost 2 bases and J 3 bases, leaving 10 bases between the germline ends. The germline V gene has CDR1 MGHRA and CDR2 YSYEKL. The chain's CDR3 is CASSQPDTYYGYTF. The sequenced CDR3 bases are TGCGCCAGCAGCCAACCAGACACGTACTATGGC.

Turning to this clone: From the germline J gene comes the end of the CDR3, since the read stops 3 residues before it. The rearrangement uses TRBV19 and TRBJ2-1, with TRBD1 as a possible D gene (6 bases). CDR3 length: 14 amino acids. Trimming left V 7 bases short and J 8 bases short, with 18 bases between. The V gene's germline CDR1 is LNHDA and CDR2 SQIVND (reference sequence). The sequenced part of the CDR3 DNA is TGTGCCAGTAAGACCGGGACATCTCTCGATGAG. Translated: CASKTGTSLDE. The full CDR3 sequence reads CASKTGTSLDEQFF.